This TCR beta chain was identified during a study of T cell responses to AZD1222 COVID-19 vaccine. Repertoires were generated with immunoSEQ multiplex PCR, while TCRdb's copy carries only in-frame clones and drops some. This table holds 84,000 or so clones, 90% found once. The clonotype was recovered from an adult who received the AZD1222 COVID-19 vaccine. The sequenced sample was peripheral blood, obtained 28 days after the second AZD1222 dose.

As DNA, the CDR3 is TGTGCCAGCAGCTTAGAGGGGTGGGATGAGCAGTTCTTC. Encoded protein: CASSLEGWDEQFF. The chain uses TRBV11-3 and TRBJ2-1; D is unresolved. The germline V gene has CDR1 SGHNT and CDR2 YENEEA. The CDR3 length is 13 residues. V lost 0 bases, J lost 8 bases, and 8 bases lay in between.